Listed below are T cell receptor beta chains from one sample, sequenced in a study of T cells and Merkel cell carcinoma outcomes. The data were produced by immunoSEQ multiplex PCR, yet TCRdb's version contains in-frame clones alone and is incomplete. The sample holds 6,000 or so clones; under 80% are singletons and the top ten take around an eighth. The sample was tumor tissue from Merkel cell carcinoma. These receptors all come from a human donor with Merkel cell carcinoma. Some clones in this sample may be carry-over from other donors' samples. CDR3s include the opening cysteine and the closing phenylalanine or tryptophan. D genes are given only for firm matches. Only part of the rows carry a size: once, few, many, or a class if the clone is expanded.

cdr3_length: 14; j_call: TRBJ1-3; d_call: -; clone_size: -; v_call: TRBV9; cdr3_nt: TGTGCCAGCAGCGTAAGTGACTCTGGAAACACCATATATTTT; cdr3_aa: CASSVSDSGNTIYF
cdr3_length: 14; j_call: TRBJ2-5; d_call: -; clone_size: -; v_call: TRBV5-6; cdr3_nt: TGTGCCAGCAGCCCCCCGGGGATCCAAGAGACCCAGTACTTC; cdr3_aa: CASSPPGIQETQYF
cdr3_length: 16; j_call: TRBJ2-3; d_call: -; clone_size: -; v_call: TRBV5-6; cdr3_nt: TGTGCCAGCAGCTTGTCGGACGGCGAAAGGGATCAGCCCCAGTATTTT; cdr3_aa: CASSLSDGERDQPQYF
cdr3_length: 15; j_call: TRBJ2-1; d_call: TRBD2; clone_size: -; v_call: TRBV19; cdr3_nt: TGTGCCAGTAGTCGAACTAGCGGGTGGTACAATGAGCAGTTCTTC; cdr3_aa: CASSRTSGWYNEQFF
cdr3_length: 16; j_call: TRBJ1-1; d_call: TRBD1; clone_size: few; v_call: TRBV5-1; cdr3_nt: TGCGCCAGCAGCTTGGTATCAGGGGGCGTAAACACTGAAGCTTTCTTT; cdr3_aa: CASSLVSGGVNTEAFF
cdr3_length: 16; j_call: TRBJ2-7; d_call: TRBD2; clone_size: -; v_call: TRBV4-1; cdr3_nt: TGCGCCAGCAGCCAAGAAATGGCTAGCGGGAATTACGAGCAGTACTTC; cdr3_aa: CASSQEMASGNYEQYF
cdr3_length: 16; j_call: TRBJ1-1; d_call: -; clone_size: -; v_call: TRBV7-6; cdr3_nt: TGTGCCAGCAGCTTAGTTGACGTCATTACGAACACTGAAGCTTTCTTT; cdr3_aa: CASSLVDVITNTEAFF
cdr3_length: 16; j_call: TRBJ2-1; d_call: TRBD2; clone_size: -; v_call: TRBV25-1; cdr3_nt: TGTGCCAGCAGTGAAAAAGGGATAGCGGGAGGGCATGAGCAGTTCTTC; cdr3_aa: CASSEKGIAGGHEQFF
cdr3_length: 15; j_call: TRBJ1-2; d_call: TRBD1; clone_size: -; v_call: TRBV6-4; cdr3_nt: TGTGCCAGCAGTGACTCTAGCAGGGGGCTGCGTGGCTACACCTTC; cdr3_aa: CASSDSSRGLRGYTF
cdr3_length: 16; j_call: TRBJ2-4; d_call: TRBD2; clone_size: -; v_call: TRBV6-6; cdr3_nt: TGTGCCAGCAGTTACTCCTTAGCGGGAGAAGGTTTCGTTCAGTACTTC; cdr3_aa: CASSYSLAGEGFVQYF
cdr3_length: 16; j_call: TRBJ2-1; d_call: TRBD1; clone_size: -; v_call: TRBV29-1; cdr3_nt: TGCAGCGTTGAAGCTAGACAGGGGAACTCCTACAATGAGCAGTTCTTC; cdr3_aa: CSVEARQGNSYNEQFF
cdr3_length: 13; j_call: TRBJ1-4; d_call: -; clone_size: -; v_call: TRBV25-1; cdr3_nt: TGTGCCAGCAGTGAATTTGAGGGTGAAAAACTGTTTTTT; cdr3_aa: CASSEFEGEKLFF
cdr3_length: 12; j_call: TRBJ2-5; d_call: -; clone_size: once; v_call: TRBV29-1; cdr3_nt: TGCAGCGTTGGGGGAAGAGGGGAGACCCAGTACTTC; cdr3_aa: CSVGGRGETQYF
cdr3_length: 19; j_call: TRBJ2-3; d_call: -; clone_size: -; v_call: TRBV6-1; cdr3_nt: TGTGCCAGCAGTGAAAGTGTTGCAGCGGCCTACACTAGCACAGATACGCAGTATTTT; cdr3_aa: CASSESVAAAYTSTDTQYF
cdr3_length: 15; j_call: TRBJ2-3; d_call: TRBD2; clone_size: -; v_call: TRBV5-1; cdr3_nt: TGCGCCAGCAGCCGAGATAGCGGGGGCACAGATACGCAGTATTTT; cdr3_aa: CASSRDSGGTDTQYF
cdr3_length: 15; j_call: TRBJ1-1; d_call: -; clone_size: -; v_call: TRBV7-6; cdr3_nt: TGTGCCAGTAGCTCAAGACACCCTCTGGACACTGAAGCTTTCTTT; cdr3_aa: CASSSRHPLDTEAFF
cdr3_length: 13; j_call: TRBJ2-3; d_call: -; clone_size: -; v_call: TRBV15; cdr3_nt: TGTGCCACCAGCGGAAGCGGCCGGGATACGCAGTATTTT; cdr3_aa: CATSGSGRDTQYF
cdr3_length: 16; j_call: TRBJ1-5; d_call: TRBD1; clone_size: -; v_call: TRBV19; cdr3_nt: TGTGCCAGTTTACGGGACAGCCTTTTGAACAATCAGCCCCAGCATTTT; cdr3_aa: CASLRDSLLNNQPQHF
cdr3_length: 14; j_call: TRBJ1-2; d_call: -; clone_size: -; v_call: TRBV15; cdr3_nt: TGTGCCACCAGCAGAGTGGAGGGGGTCTATGGCTACACCTTC; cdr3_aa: CATSRVEGVYGYTF
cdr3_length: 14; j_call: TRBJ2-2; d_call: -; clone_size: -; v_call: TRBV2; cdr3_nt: TGTGCCAGCAGACTCACTACGAACACCGGGGAGCTGTTTTTT; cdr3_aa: CASRLTTNTGELFF
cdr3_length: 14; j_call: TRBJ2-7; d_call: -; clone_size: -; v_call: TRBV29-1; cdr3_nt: TGCAGCGTTGAAGTCGGAGGTGTCGGCACCGAGCAGTACTTC; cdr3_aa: CSVEVGGVGTEQYF
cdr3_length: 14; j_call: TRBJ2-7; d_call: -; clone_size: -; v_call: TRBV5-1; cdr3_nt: TGCGCCAACAGCTTGGGGCAGCTAACCTACGAGCAGTACTTC; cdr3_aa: CANSLGQLTYEQYF
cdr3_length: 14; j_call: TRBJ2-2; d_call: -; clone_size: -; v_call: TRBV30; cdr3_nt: TGTGCCTGGAGTGAGGCTCTAGCTCCGACAGAGCTGTTTTTT; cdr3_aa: CAWSEALAPTELFF
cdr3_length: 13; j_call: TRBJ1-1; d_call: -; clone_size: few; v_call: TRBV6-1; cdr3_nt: TGTGCCAGCAGTGAACAAGGGGTCACTGAAGCTTTCTTT; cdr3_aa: CASSEQGVTEAFF
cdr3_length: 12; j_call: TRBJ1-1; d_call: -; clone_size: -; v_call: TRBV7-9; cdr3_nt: TGTGCCAGCAGCTTGAGAAGGGGGGAAGCTTTCTTT; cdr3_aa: CASSLRRGEAFF
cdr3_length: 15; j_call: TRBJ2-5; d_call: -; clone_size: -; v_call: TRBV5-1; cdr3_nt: TGCGCCAGCAGCAGGAACTCGATTGGGGAAGAGACCCAGTACTTC; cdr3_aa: CASSRNSIGEETQYF
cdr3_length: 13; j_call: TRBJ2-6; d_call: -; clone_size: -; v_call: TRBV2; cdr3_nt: TGTGCCAGCAGGGACTCTGGGGCCAACGTCCTGACTTTC; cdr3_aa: CASRDSGANVLTF
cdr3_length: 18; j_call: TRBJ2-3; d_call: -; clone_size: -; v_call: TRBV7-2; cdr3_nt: TGTGCCAGCAGCCCCATGCCTGGCGGCAAAGGGGGCACAGATACGCAGTATTTT; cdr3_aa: CASSPMPGGKGGTDTQYF
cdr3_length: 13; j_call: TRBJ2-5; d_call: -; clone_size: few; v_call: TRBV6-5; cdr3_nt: TGTGCCAGCAGTAACCTGTTCCAAGAGACCCAGTACTTC; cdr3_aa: CASSNLFQETQYF
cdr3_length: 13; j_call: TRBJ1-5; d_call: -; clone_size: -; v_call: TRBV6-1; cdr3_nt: TGTGCCAGCAGACAGCGAGAAGGTCAGCCCCAGCATTTT; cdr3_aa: CASRQREGQPQHF
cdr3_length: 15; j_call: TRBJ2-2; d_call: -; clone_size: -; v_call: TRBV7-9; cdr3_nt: TGTGCCAGCAGCCCCCCGGGACAATATACCGGGGAGCTGTTTTTT; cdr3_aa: CASSPPGQYTGELFF
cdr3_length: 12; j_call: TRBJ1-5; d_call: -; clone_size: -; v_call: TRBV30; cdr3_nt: TGTACCTGGAGTCCTCAAGATCAGCCCCAGCATTTT; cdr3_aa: CTWSPQDQPQHF
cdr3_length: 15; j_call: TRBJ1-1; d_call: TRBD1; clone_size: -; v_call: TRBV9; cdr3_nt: TGTGCCAGCAGCGGATCCGGGACAGGGGGAACTGAAGCTTTCTTT; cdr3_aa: CASSGSGTGGTEAFF
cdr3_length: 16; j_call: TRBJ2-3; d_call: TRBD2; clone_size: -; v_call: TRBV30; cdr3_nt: TGTGCCTGGAGCGGACTAGCGGGAGCCCCCACAGATACGCAGTATTTT; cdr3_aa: CAWSGLAGAPTDTQYF
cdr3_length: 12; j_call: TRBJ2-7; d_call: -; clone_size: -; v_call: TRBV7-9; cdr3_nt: TGTGCCAGCAGCTTAGACACCTACGAGCAGTACTTC; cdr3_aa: CASSLDTYEQYF
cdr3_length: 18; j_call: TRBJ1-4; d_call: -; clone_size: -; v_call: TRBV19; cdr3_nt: TGTGCCAGTAGTCCCGCCAGTTGGACTTTTTCAACTAATGAAAAACTGTTTTTT; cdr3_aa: CASSPASWTFSTNEKLFF